This T cell receptor beta chain originates from a study of memory CD4+ T cells and cytomegalovirus serostatus. This CDR3 has 17 residues. With 0 bases clipped from V and 0 bases from J, the junction kept 6 bases outside the gene matches. CDR1 is SGDLS and CDR2 is YYNGEE in the germline V gene. Source study methods: Out-of-frame sequences were removed, leaving a few million distinct TCRbeta sequences. Clones were read by immunoSEQ multiplex PCR, and TCRdb kept only the in-frame ones, dropping some. The V and J calls and the clone size are those of that table, but D and trimming were determined from the DNA. The data contain about 100,000 clones, 80% of them singletons. Single viable CD3+CD4+CD8-CD45RO+ cells were sorted as the memory CD4+ T cells. Total CD4+ T cells were enriched by CD4 positive selection.

This TCR was recovered from an adult in good health and CMV-seropositive. The sequenced sample was memory CD4+ T cells from blood. The gene calls are TRBV9 and TRBJ2-1, with 7 bases that match TRBD2. The CDR3 loop is CASSVAGGSPSYNEQFF. The CDR3 DNA is TGTGCCAGCAGCGTAGCAGGCGGGAGTCCCTCCTACAATGAGCAGTTCTTC.